A selection of T cell receptor beta chains follows, all from one sample in a study of CD8+ T cells in alopecia areata. Some clones are missing from TCRdb's copy, which holds only in-frame ones; the method was immunoSEQ multiplex PCR. The sample lists approximately 200,000 clones; 60% to 70% were seen once. The sequencing here drew on CD4+ T cells sorted from blood, taken at week 4, from a patient treated with tofacitinib. The receptor source for this set is a human donor with alopecia areata. Both conserved end residues are part of each CDR3. The D gene is left open where the match is weak. The size field is filled for only some rows; it gives once, few, many or a size class.

CDR3nt: TGTGCCAGCAGCGCCCTAGCAGGTAGAGATTCACCCCTCCACTTT
CDR3aa: CASSALAGRDSPLHF
v_gene: TRBV5-6
j_gene: TRBJ1-6
abundance: .
len: 15
d_gene: .

CDR3nt: TGTGCCTGGAGTGAGGAGAGACAGTTCACCGGGGAGCTGTTTTTT
CDR3aa: CAWSEERQFTGELFF
v_gene: TRBV30
j_gene: TRBJ2-2
abundance: .
len: 15
d_gene: .

CDR3nt: TGCAGCGCCCGACAGGGATCGGGAGGGAATTACGAGCAGTACTTC
CDR3aa: CSARQGSGGNYEQYF
v_gene: TRBV29-1
j_gene: TRBJ2-7
abundance: few
len: 15
d_gene: .

CDR3nt: TGTGCCAGCAGCGGGACAGGCGAGAGTCAGCCCCAGCATTTT
CDR3aa: CASSGTGESQPQHF
v_gene: TRBV2
j_gene: TRBJ1-5
abundance: .
len: 14
d_gene: TRBD1

CDR3nt: TGTGCCTGGAGCGTAACTACGAACACCGGGGAGCTGTTTTTT
CDR3aa: CAWSVTTNTGELFF
v_gene: TRBV30
j_gene: TRBJ2-2
abundance: .
len: 14
d_gene: .

CDR3nt: TGTGCCAGCAGCTTAGTTGGCCCACCCCTCCACTTT
CDR3aa: CASSLVGPPLHF
v_gene: TRBV7-2
j_gene: TRBJ1-6
abundance: once
len: 12
d_gene: .

CDR3nt: TGTGCCAGCAGTCCCGGGACGGAAGAGACCCAGTACTTC
CDR3aa: CASSPGTEETQYF
v_gene: TRBV5-6
j_gene: TRBJ2-5
abundance: .
len: 13
d_gene: .

CDR3nt: TGTGCCAGCAGCCAAGATCGGTCATCTGGGGCCAACGTCCTGACTTTC
CDR3aa: CASSQDRSSGANVLTF
v_gene: TRBV4-2
j_gene: TRBJ2-6
abundance: .
len: 16
d_gene: .

CDR3nt: TGTGCCAGCAGTTTGGGGGGTGGGGAAAAACTGTTTTTT
CDR3aa: CASSLGGGEKLFF
v_gene: TRBV6-5
j_gene: TRBJ1-4
abundance: .
len: 13
d_gene: .

CDR3nt: TGTGCCTGGACGGGGGAGAATGAAAAACTGTTTTTT
CDR3aa: CAWTGENEKLFF
v_gene: TRBV30
j_gene: TRBJ1-4
abundance: .
len: 12
d_gene: .

CDR3nt: TGCAGCGTCACCGGCACAGGGAGCTCCTACGAGCAGTACTTC
CDR3aa: CSVTGTGSSYEQYF
v_gene: TRBV29-1
j_gene: TRBJ2-7
abundance: .
len: 14
d_gene: .

CDR3nt: TGCAGCGTTGTTGAGGCGGGGGGGCGCGTCTCCTACAATGAGCAGTTCTTC
CDR3aa: CSVVEAGGRVSYNEQFF
v_gene: TRBV29-1
j_gene: TRBJ2-1
abundance: .
len: 17
d_gene: TRBD2

CDR3nt: TGTGCCATCAGTGAGTCGGGACGAGAGGATTCACCCCTCCACTTT
CDR3aa: CAISESGREDSPLHF
v_gene: TRBV10-3
j_gene: TRBJ1-6
abundance: .
len: 15
d_gene: .

CDR3nt: TGTGCCAGCAGCCCGGGACAAGTCTATGGCTACACCTTC
CDR3aa: CASSPGQVYGYTF
v_gene: TRBV5-6
j_gene: TRBJ1-2
abundance: .
len: 13
d_gene: .

CDR3nt: TGCAGCGCGTTAGGCAGGGGGTCGGCAGATACGCAGTATTTT
CDR3aa: CSALGRGSADTQYF
v_gene: TRBV29-1
j_gene: TRBJ2-3
abundance: .
len: 14
d_gene: TRBD1

CDR3nt: TGCGCCAGCAGTCAAGCCGGGATTGGGGGCGAGCAGTACTTC
CDR3aa: CASSQAGIGGEQYF
v_gene: TRBV23-1
j_gene: TRBJ2-7
abundance: few
len: 14
d_gene: .

CDR3nt: TGTGCCTGGAGCCAGGGCGACGATTCACCCCTCCACTTT
CDR3aa: CAWSQGDDSPLHF
v_gene: TRBV30
j_gene: TRBJ1-6
abundance: .
len: 13
d_gene: .

CDR3nt: TGTGCCTGGGAAGACAGGGGGATCGGGAACACTGAAGCTTTCTTT
CDR3aa: CAWEDRGIGNTEAFF
v_gene: TRBV30
j_gene: TRBJ1-1
abundance: .
len: 15
d_gene: TRBD1

CDR3nt: TGTGCCAGCAGGAGAGACAGGGCAAATTCACCCCTCCACTTT
CDR3aa: CASRRDRANSPLHF
v_gene: TRBV7-2
j_gene: TRBJ1-6
abundance: .
len: 14
d_gene: TRBD1

CDR3nt: TGTGCCAGCAGCTTATGGGACGGCCCTAACTATGGCTACACCTTC
CDR3aa: CASSLWDGPNYGYTF
v_gene: TRBV7-9
j_gene: TRBJ1-2
abundance: .
len: 15
d_gene: .

CDR3nt: TGCAGCGGTAATACGGGACAGGGAAGCTATGGCTACACCTTC
CDR3aa: CSGNTGQGSYGYTF
v_gene: TRBV29-1
j_gene: TRBJ1-2
abundance: .
len: 14
d_gene: TRBD1

CDR3nt: TGTGCCATCAGTGAGTCCGGTCCTGGACAGGCTAATGAAAAACTGTTTTTT
CDR3aa: CAISESGPGQANEKLFF
v_gene: TRBV10-3
j_gene: TRBJ1-4
abundance: .
len: 17
d_gene: TRBD1

CDR3nt: TGTGCCATCAGTGAGGGCCAGGGGGATACTGGCTACACCTTC
CDR3aa: CAISEGQGDTGYTF
v_gene: TRBV10-3
j_gene: TRBJ1-2
abundance: .
len: 14
d_gene: TRBD1

CDR3nt: TGTGCCACCAGCAGTGGGGATCTACAGGGGCGGGCCAACGTCCTGACTTTC
CDR3aa: CATSSGDLQGRANVLTF
v_gene: TRBV15
j_gene: TRBJ2-6
abundance: .
len: 17
d_gene: TRBD1

CDR3nt: TGTGCCAGCAGCGAGGGATCAGGGGGCCGGGAGACCCAGTACTTC
CDR3aa: CASSEGSGGRETQYF
v_gene: TRBV9
j_gene: TRBJ2-5
abundance: .
len: 15
d_gene: TRBD1

CDR3nt: TGCGCCAGCAGCACTGGACAGGAAAATCAGCCCCAGCATTTT
CDR3aa: CASSTGQENQPQHF
v_gene: TRBV5-1
j_gene: TRBJ1-5
abundance: .
len: 14
d_gene: TRBD1

CDR3nt: TGTGCCAGCTCACCACGGGACTGGGGCCGAGAGACCCAGTACTTC
CDR3aa: CASSPRDWGRETQYF
v_gene: TRBV18
j_gene: TRBJ2-5
abundance: few
len: 15
d_gene: .

CDR3nt: TGTGCCAGCAGCTACGGGGGGGCTTATAGCAATCAGCCCCAGCATTTT
CDR3aa: CASSYGGAYSNQPQHF
v_gene: TRBV7-2
j_gene: TRBJ1-5
abundance: .
len: 16
d_gene: .

CDR3nt: TGTGCCAGCAGCTTAGGGGACGGCAATGAGCAGTTCTTC
CDR3aa: CASSLGDGNEQFF
v_gene: TRBV7-9
j_gene: TRBJ2-1
abundance: .
len: 13
d_gene: .

CDR3nt: TGCAGCGTCACCGTGGACGGAGGCCGCTATCAGCCCCAGCATTTT
CDR3aa: CSVTVDGGRYQPQHF
v_gene: TRBV29-1
j_gene: TRBJ1-5
abundance: .
len: 15
d_gene: .

CDR3nt: TGCGCCAGCAGCCCCCTCTTGGGCGAGCATGGCTACACCTTC
CDR3aa: CASSPLLGEHGYTF
v_gene: TRBV4-1
j_gene: TRBJ1-2
abundance: .
len: 14
d_gene: .

CDR3nt: TGTGCCAGCAGCTTAGATACCGGGTCTGGCTACACCTTC
CDR3aa: CASSLDTGSGYTF
v_gene: TRBV7-9
j_gene: TRBJ1-2
abundance: once
len: 13
d_gene: .

CDR3nt: TGTGCCTGGGGCGGGGGAGGTAACTACGAGCAGTACTTC
CDR3aa: CAWGGGGNYEQYF
v_gene: TRBV30
j_gene: TRBJ2-7
abundance: .
len: 13
d_gene: TRBD2

CDR3nt: TGTGCCAGCAGCTTAGCCCCCAGGGGCGAGGTCTACACCTTC
CDR3aa: CASSLAPRGEVYTF
v_gene: TRBV7-6
j_gene: TRBJ1-2
abundance: once
len: 14
d_gene: .

CDR3nt: TGCAGCGGAATAGTATGGGGGATGGGTACCTACAATGAGCAGTTCTTC
CDR3aa: CSGIVWGMGTYNEQFF
v_gene: TRBV29-1
j_gene: TRBJ2-1
abundance: .
len: 16
d_gene: .

CDR3nt: TGTGCCATCAGTGAGTCGCGGGAGACCCAGTACTTC
CDR3aa: CAISESRETQYF
v_gene: TRBV10-3
j_gene: TRBJ2-5
abundance: .
len: 12
d_gene: .

CDR3nt: TGTGCCTGGAGGAAAGGAATGGCCGGGGAGACCCAGTACTTC
CDR3aa: CAWRKGMAGETQYF
v_gene: TRBV30
j_gene: TRBJ2-5
abundance: .
len: 14
d_gene: .

CDR3nt: TGTGCCAGCAGCGTAACTAGCGGGGGGTCCTACGAGCAGTACTTC
CDR3aa: CASSVTSGGSYEQYF
v_gene: TRBV9
j_gene: TRBJ2-7
abundance: .
len: 15
d_gene: TRBD2

CDR3nt: TGTGCCAGCAGCTTGGAAAGGGTTGGTGAAGCTTTCTTT
CDR3aa: CASSLERVGEAFF
v_gene: TRBV5-4
j_gene: TRBJ1-1
abundance: few
len: 13
d_gene: .

CDR3nt: TGCGCCAGCAGCTTGATAGGGGGACCGAACACCGGGGAGCTGTTTTTT
CDR3aa: CASSLIGGPNTGELFF
v_gene: TRBV5-1
j_gene: TRBJ2-2
abundance: once
len: 16
d_gene: .

CDR3nt: TGTGCCTGGAGTGTACGGTTGGGGGGCACTGAAGCTTTCTTT
CDR3aa: CAWSVRLGGTEAFF
v_gene: TRBV30
j_gene: TRBJ1-1
abundance: .
len: 14
d_gene: .

CDR3nt: TGTGCCTGGAGTGTCCCGGACAGGGCGAACACTGAAGCTTTCTTT
CDR3aa: CAWSVPDRANTEAFF
v_gene: TRBV30
j_gene: TRBJ1-1
abundance: .
len: 15
d_gene: TRBD1

CDR3nt: TGCAGCGTTGTCCCCCGGACAGCGAACACCGGGGAGCTGTTTTTT
CDR3aa: CSVVPRTANTGELFF
v_gene: TRBV29-1
j_gene: TRBJ2-2
abundance: .
len: 15
d_gene: .

CDR3nt: TGCAGCGTTGAAGGCCGCCTAGAGAACACTGAAGCTTTCTTT
CDR3aa: CSVEGRLENTEAFF
v_gene: TRBV29-1
j_gene: TRBJ1-1
abundance: .
len: 14
d_gene: .

CDR3nt: TGCGCCAGCAGCTTCTCAGGGGTCAACTATGGCTACACCTTC
CDR3aa: CASSFSGVNYGYTF
v_gene: TRBV5-1
j_gene: TRBJ1-2
abundance: .
len: 14
d_gene: .

CDR3nt: TGTGCCAGCAGTTACGGACAGAGCAACTATGGCTACACCTTC
CDR3aa: CASSYGQSNYGYTF
v_gene: TRBV6-5
j_gene: TRBJ1-2
abundance: .
len: 14
d_gene: .

CDR3nt: TGCGCCAGCAGCGTCCGACAGGGAAGGGGGCAAGAGACCCAGTACTTC
CDR3aa: CASSVRQGRGQETQYF
v_gene: TRBV5-1
j_gene: TRBJ2-5
abundance: .
len: 16
d_gene: TRBD1